A selection of T cell receptor beta chains follows, all from one sample in a study of blood T cell repertoires in COVID-19. Data came from immunoSEQ multiplex PCR; TCRdb stores just in-frame clones and leaves some out. This sample has some 55,000 clones, with roughly 90% found just once. The sample consisted of peripheral blood. Receptor source: a human donor in a cohort sampled during active COVID-19. CDR3s include the opening cysteine and the closing phenylalanine or tryptophan. The D gene is left open where the match is weak. A clone size is listed for some rows: how often the clone was seen (once, few, many), or a class if it is expanded.

>TRBV5-8|NA|TRBJ2-5|NA
TGTGCCAGCAGGCAGGGAGAGACCCAGTACTTC
CASRQGETQYF
>TRBV5-8|NA|TRBJ1-1|NA
TGTGCCAGCAGCTTTCTCGGACAGTCGAACACTGAAGCTTTCTTT
CASSFLGQSNTEAFF
>TRBV2|NA|TRBJ2-5|NA
TGTGCCAGCAGTTATATGGGCCCCCCCGGGACCCAGTACTTC
CASSYMGPPGTQYF
>TRBV7-9|NA|TRBJ2-1|NA
TGTGCCAGCAGCTTCAGCTACAATGAGCAGTTCTTC
CASSFSYNEQFF
>TRBV6-5|NA|TRBJ2-7|NA
TGTGCCAGCCGGGGGACAGTCAGAGGCGAGCAGTACTTC
CASRGTVRGEQYF
>TRBV2|NA|TRBJ2-7|NA
TGTGCCAGCACCCCCAACTCCTACGAGCAGTACTTC
CASTPNSYEQYF
>TRBV9|once|TRBJ2-1|TRBD1
TGTGCCAGCACTCAAGGGGGACAGCTCAACAATGAGCAGTTCTTC
CASTQGGQLNNEQFF
>TRBV5-6|NA|TRBJ1-1|NA
TGTGCCAGCAGTATCGAATGGAGGACTGAAGCTTTCTTT
CASSIEWRTEAFF
>TRBV5-1|few|TRBJ2-5|TRBD1
TGCGCCAGCAGCATAGTTACAGGGGGCGAACTGATAGGGGAGACCCAGTACTTC
CASSIVTGGELIGETQYF
>TRBV3-1/TRBV3-2|NA|TRBJ2-3|NA
TGTGCCAGCAGCCAAGACGGTCTGAGCACGCAGTATTTT
CASSQDGLSTQYF
>TRBV2|few|TRBJ2-5|TRBD2
TGTGCCAGCAGTCCGCTAGCGGGGGGCCTACAAGAGACCCAGTACTTC
CASSPLAGGLQETQYF
>TRBV5-1|NA|TRBJ2-3|NA
TGCGCCAGCAGCGGACGGGACATTAGCACAGATACGCAGTATTTT
CASSGRDISTDTQYF
>TRBV18|NA|TRBJ2-7|NA
TGTGCCAGCTCACCCGAGGCCTACGAGCAGTACTTC
CASSPEAYEQYF
>TRBV5-4|NA|TRBJ2-1|NA
TGTGCCAGCAGCTTGGTTGGGGGCGGTGAGCAGTTCTTC
CASSLVGGGEQFF
>TRBV20-1|NA|TRBJ1-4|NA
TGCAGTGCTAGTCTGGGAGTTGGTGAAAAACTGTTTTTT
CSASLGVGEKLFF
>TRBV19|once|TRBJ1-1|TRBD1
TGTGCCAGTAGTATACAGGGGGACACTGAAGCTTTCTTT
CASSIQGDTEAFF
>TRBV19|NA|TRBJ1-2|TRBD1
TGTGCCAGTAATCTTGAGACAGGGGGGCCCTATGGCTACACCTTC
CASNLETGGPYGYTF
>TRBV4-3|NA|TRBJ1-4|TRBD1
TGCGCCAGCAGCCAAGGGACAGGCGGGAATGAAAAACTGTTTTTT
CASSQGTGGNEKLFF
>TRBV24-1|NA|TRBJ2-2|TRBD2
TGTGCCACCAGTGATTACACCGGGACTAGCGGGGGGCAGTACGGGGAGCTGTTTTTT
CATSDYTGTSGGQYGELFF
>TRBV5-6|NA|TRBJ1-1|NA
TGTGCCAGCAGCTTGGGTCGGGGGAACACTGAAGCTTTCTTT
CASSLGRGNTEAFF
>TRBV2|NA|TRBJ2-7|TRBD2
TGTGCCAGCAGTGGGGTTACGGGGGGTAGGAACGAGCAGTACTTC
CASSGVTGGRNEQYF
>TRBV29-1|NA|TRBJ2-3|NA
TGCAGCGTTGTATTGTTCACGGGGACAGATACGCAGTATTTT
CSVVLFTGTDTQYF
>TRBV7-2|NA|TRBJ2-3|NA
TGTGCCAGCAGCGGCCGAGGCGGGGGCTTCACAGATACGCAGTATTTT
CASSGRGGGFTDTQYF
>TRBV6-2/TRBV6-3|NA|TRBJ1-6|TRBD1
TGTGCCAGCAGCTATTCAGGGGGCGATCAGTCACCCCTCCACTTT
CASSYSGGDQSPLHF
>TRBV27|NA|TRBJ2-5|NA
TGTGCCAGCAGTTCACTCGGCCTGGGGCCCGGGCAAGAGACCCAGTACTTC
CASSSLGLGPGQETQYF
>TRBV20-1|NA|TRBJ2-1|NA
TGCAGTGCTAGTTGGGCGGGGGCGAGGGCGGATGAGCAGTTCTTC
CSASWAGARADEQFF
>TRBV28|NA|TRBJ2-5|NA
TGTGCCAGCAGTTTTGCCGGGGGGCCAGGAGAGACCCAGTACTTC
CASSFAGGPGETQYF
>TRBV18|NA|TRBJ2-3|TRBD1
TGTGCCAGCTCAGCTGGGACAGGGAGCACAGATACGCAGTATTTT
CASSAGTGSTDTQYF
>TRBV19|once|TRBJ2-3|TRBD1
TGTGCCAGTACTAAGAGAGGGGGCCTCACAGATACGCAGTATTTT
CASTKRGGLTDTQYF
>TRBV3-1/TRBV3-2|NA|TRBJ2-7|TRBD2
TGTGCCAGCAGCCCAGGGATCCAGCGGGGAAGGTACGAGCAGTACTTC
CASSPGIQRGRYEQYF
>TRBV4-1|NA|TRBJ2-1|TRBD2
TGCGCCAGCAGCCAACGGGGACTAGCGGGGAATGAGCAGTTCTTC
CASSQRGLAGNEQFF
>TRBV11-1|NA|TRBJ2-3|NA
TGTGCCAGCAGCTCTATCGATCCGGGGGGCGGAGATACGCAGTATTTT
CASSSIDPGGGDTQYF
>TRBV2|NA|TRBJ2-3|NA
TGTGCCCAGGGAAGACTAGTCACAGATACGCAGTATTTT
CAQGRLVTDTQYF
>TRBV27|few|TRBJ2-2|NA
TGTGCCAGCAGTTTATCCCCATTCACCGGGGAGCTGTTTTTT
CASSLSPFTGELFF
>TRBV7-9|NA|TRBJ2-1|TRBD2
TGTGCCAGCACCCTGGGGGGGATCAATGAGCAGTTCTTC
CASTLGGINEQFF
>TRBV19|once|TRBJ2-1|NA
TGTGCCAGTAGTATAGATCCCCCCGTAGCGGATTCCTACAATGAGCAGTTCTTC
CASSIDPPVADSYNEQFF
>TRBV28|NA|TRBJ1-2|NA
TGTGCCAGCAGTTTTTCGGTTCGAGCCGCCGGGGGCTACACCTTC
CASSFSVRAAGGYTF
>TRBV24-1|NA|TRBJ1-2|NA
TGTGCCACCAGTTCAGGGAACGGCTACACCTTC
CATSSGNGYTF
>TRBV4-1|NA|TRBJ2-1|NA
TGCGCCAGCAGCCAATTCTGGGCCTCCTCGGATGAGCAGTTCTTC
CASSQFWASSDEQFF
>TRBV10-3|NA|TRBJ2-1|NA
TGTGCCATCAGTTTTGGAGCGAATGAGCAGTTCTTC
CAISFGANEQFF